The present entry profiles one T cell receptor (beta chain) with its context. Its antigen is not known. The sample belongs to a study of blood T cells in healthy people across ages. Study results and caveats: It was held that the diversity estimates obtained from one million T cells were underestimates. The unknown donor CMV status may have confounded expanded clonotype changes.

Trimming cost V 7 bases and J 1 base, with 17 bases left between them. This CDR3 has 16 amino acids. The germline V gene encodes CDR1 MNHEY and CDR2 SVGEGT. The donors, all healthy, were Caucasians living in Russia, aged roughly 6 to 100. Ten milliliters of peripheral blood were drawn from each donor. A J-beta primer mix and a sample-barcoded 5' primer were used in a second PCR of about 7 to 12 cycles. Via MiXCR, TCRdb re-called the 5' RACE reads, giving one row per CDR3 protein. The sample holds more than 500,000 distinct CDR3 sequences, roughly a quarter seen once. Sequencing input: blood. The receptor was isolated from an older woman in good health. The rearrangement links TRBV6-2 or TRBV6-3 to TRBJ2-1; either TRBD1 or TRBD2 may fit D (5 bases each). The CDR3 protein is CASKVAGTTSYNEQFF. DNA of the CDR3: TGTGCCAGCAAGGTGGCCGGGACGACTTCCTACAATGAGCAGTTCTTC.